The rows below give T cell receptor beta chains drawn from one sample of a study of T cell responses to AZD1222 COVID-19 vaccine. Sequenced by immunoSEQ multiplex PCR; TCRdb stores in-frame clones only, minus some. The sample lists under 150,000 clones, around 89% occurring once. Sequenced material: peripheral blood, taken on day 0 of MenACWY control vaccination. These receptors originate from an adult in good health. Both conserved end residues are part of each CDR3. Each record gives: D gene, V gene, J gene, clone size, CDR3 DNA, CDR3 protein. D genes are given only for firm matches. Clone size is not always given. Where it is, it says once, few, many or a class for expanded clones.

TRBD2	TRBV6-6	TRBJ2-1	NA	TGTGCCAGCAGCTCCGGACTAGCGGGGCTCAATGAGCAGTTCTTC	CASSSGLAGLNEQFF
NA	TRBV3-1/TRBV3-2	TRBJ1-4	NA	TGTGCCAGCAGCCAACACGGACAGAATGAAAAACTGTTTTTT	CASSQHGQNEKLFF
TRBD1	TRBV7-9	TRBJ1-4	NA	TGTGCCAGCAGCCGTGGGACAGGGGCTGAGGAAAAACTGTTTTTT	CASSRGTGAEEKLFF
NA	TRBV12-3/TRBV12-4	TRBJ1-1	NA	TGTGCCAGTAAACTCAGGGGTAGAGATGAAGCTTTCTTT	CASKLRGRDEAFF
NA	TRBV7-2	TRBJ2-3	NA	TGTGCCAGCAGCTTAGTCCCACGGACAGATACGCAGTATTTT	CASSLVPRTDTQYF
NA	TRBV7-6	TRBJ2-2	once	TGTGCCAGCAGCCCCTCCGTCCAGCACACCGGGGAGCTGTTTTTT	CASSPSVQHTGELFF
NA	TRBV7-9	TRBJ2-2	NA	TGTGCCAGCAGCTCAACAATGTGGGGGACCGGGGAGCTGTTTTTT	CASSSTMWGTGELFF
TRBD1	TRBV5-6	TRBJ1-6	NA	TGTGCCAGCAGTTCGACAGGGCTCTTTGGGATAAGTTCACCCCTCCACTTT	CASSSTGLFGISSPLHF
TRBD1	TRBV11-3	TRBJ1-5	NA	TGTGCCAGCAGCTTAGTGGGACAGAGCCTCTGGGGCAATCAGCCCCAGCATTTT	CASSLVGQSLWGNQPQHF
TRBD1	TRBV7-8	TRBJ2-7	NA	TGTGCCAGCAGCACCCGAGGGCCGACAGGGTACGAGCAGTACTTC	CASSTRGPTGYEQYF
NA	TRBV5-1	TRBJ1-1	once	TGCGCCAGCAGCTTGGCGCCAGGGGTCCCGCTTGAAGCTTTCTTT	CASSLAPGVPLEAFF
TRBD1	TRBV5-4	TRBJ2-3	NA	TGTGCCAGCAGCTGGGACAGGGGAACAGATACGCAGTATTTT	CASSWDRGTDTQYF
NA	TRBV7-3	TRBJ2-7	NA	TGTGCCAGCAGCTTAGAGAGCTGGGGCGAGCAGTACTTC	CASSLESWGEQYF
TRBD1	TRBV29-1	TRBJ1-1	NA	TGCAGCGTCGGACAGGGAGCTGAAGCTTTCTTT	CSVGQGAEAFF
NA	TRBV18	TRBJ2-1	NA	TGTGCCAGCTCACCCGAGGGTGGGAGTTTGTATGAGCAGTTCTTC	CASSPEGGSLYEQFF
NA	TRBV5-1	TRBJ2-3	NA	TGCGCCAGCAGCCCTGGGGACACCTTGTACACAGATACGCAGTATTTT	CASSPGDTLYTDTQYF
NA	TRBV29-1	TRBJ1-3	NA	TGCAGCGTGGAGGGACGCTCTGGAAACACCATATATTTT	CSVEGRSGNTIYF
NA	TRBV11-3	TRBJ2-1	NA	TGTGCCAGCAGCTTAATGGCTGAAAACAATGAGCAGTTCTTC	CASSLMAENNEQFF
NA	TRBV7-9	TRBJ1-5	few	TGTGCCAGCAGCCCTACGGGGGTCTTCAATCAGCCCCAGCATTTT	CASSPTGVFNQPQHF
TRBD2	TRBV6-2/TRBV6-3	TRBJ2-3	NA	TGTGCCAGCAGTTACCCTCGGCGACTAGCGGGAAATACAGATACGCAGTATTTT	CASSYPRRLAGNTDTQYF
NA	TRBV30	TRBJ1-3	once	TGTGCCTGGAGTGTACGTGCAGGGAGCTCTGGAAACACCATATATTTT	CAWSVRAGSSGNTIYF
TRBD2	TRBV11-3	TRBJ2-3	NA	TGTGCCAGCAGCTTAGGGACTAGCGGGACTGTAGATACGCAGTATTTT	CASSLGTSGTVDTQYF
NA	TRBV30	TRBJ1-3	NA	TGTGCCTGGAGTGTACGCCGGGGGCCCGGAAACACCATATATTTT	CAWSVRRGPGNTIYF
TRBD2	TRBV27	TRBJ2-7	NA	TGTGCCAGCAGTTTATTTCTCGGGACTAGCGGGAGCTACTACGAGCAGTACTTC	CASSLFLGTSGSYYEQYF
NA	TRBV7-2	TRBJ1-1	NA	TGTGCCAGCAGCTTATCAGGAAGCGGATACACTGAAGCTTTCTTT	CASSLSGSGYTEAFF
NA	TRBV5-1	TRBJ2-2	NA	TGCGCCAGCAGCATAGAGACAGTTAACACCGGGGAGCTGTTTTTT	CASSIETVNTGELFF
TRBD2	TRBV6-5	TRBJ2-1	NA	TGTGCCAGCAGAGGACTAGCAATCTATGAGCAGTTCTTC	CASRGLAIYEQFF
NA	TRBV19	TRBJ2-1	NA	TGTGCCAGTAGTGCAGAGTGGGGGGAGCAGTTCTTC	CASSAEWGEQFF
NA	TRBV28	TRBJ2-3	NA	TGTGCCAGCACCCCAGCCCACCTGGCAGATACGCAGTATTTT	CASTPAHLADTQYF
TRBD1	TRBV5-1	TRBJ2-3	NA	TGCGCCAGCAGCACCGGGACAGTGGGCCGGAGCGATACGCAGTATTTT	CASSTGTVGRSDTQYF
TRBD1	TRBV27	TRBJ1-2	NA	TGTGCCAGCAGTTTTGGACAGGCCTATGGCTACACCTTC	CASSFGQAYGYTF
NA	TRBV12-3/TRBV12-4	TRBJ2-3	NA	TGTGCCAGCAGCCCACAGCGGGATACGCAGTATTTT	CASSPQRDTQYF
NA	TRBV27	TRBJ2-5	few	TGTGCCAGCAGTTTATGGGGGGCCCTCACAGAGACCCAGTACTTC	CASSLWGALTETQYF
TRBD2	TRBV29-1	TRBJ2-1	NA	TGCAGCGTTCGGACTAGCGATGAGCAGTTCTTC	CSVRTSDEQFF
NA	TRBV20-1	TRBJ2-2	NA	TGCAGTGCTAGTCCGGGCGGGACAAACACCGGGGAGCTGTTTTTT	CSASPGGTNTGELFF
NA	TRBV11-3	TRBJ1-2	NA	TGTGCCAGCAGCTTAGGCCGGAGTAACTATGGCTACACCTTC	CASSLGRSNYGYTF
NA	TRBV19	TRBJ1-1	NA	TGTGCCAGTCACGACAGGAACACTGAAGCTTTCTTT	CASHDRNTEAFF
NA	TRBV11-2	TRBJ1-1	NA	TGTGCCAGCAGCAACGGGATGGTGAACACTGAAGCTTTCTTT	CASSNGMVNTEAFF
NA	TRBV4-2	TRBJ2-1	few	TGTGCCAGCAGCCAAGGAGGTGCCCGCAATGAGCAGTTCTTC	CASSQGGARNEQFF
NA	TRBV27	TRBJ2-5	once	TGTGCCAGCACTCTCAGGGTGGGGGAGACCCAGTACTTC	CASTLRVGETQYF
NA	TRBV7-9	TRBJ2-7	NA	TGTGCCAGCAGCTTAGTTTTCCACGAGCAGTACTTC	CASSLVFHEQYF
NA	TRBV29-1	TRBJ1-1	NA	TGCAGCAGCGTCGGTGAAAACACTGAAGCTTTCTTT	CSSVGENTEAFF